This T cell receptor beta chain was obtained from a study of blood T cell repertoires in COVID-19 (dated by TCRdb to 2020 to 2022). Context from the whole study: Samples covering the acute and convalescent phases of COVID-19 were provided by collaborators in the United States, Italy and Spain. The material from the prospective study consisted of cDNA or gDNA derived from T cells, B-cell-depleted T cells, or PBMCs. Deeply sampled blood TCRbeta repertoires from subjects exposed to, actively infected with, or recovered from COVID-19 were included in the dataset. The repertoires were made available in a free public database intended to serve as a resource for research on the immune response to SARS-CoV-2. The samples were drawn from two sources: the first 160 participants of the ongoing ImmuneRACE study, and approximately 1,300 subjects contributed by 6 global collaborators. The sample metadata nearly always contained a de-identified subject ID, COVID-19 status, age in years and sex. Where HLA class I and class II types were available, the types were taken from metadata supplied by the sample provider, not from assay-based typing. The paper as a whole reports these results and caveats: The quantity of clinical and demographic metadata differed by source and by participant and was supplied without curation.

The immunoSEQ Assay, a bias-controlled multiplex PCR, was used to amplify TCRbeta CDR3 regions from genomic DNA. On the authors' methods: Nucleated cell counts per sample were estimated from amplification of reference gene primers within the assay. To quantify the absolute abundance of each unique TCRbeta CDR3 rearrangement, sequence reads were collapsed and filtered. Productive Simpson clonality was computed per sample as the square root of Simpson's diversity index over productive rearrangements. TCRdb took over this immuneACCESS table, retaining in-frame rearrangements with V and J assigned. Such tables are incomplete; in checked studies, under half of the missing clones stem from an unresolved V gene, and the remainder is unexplained. That table gives V, J and clone size, and the DNA gave D and trimming. This sample holds more than 95,000 clones; over 70% were observed only once. In total, the top ten clones hold roughly 15% of the sample.

Collaborating institutions collected whole blood in K2EDTA tubes following their own protocols. Collaborator samples were shipped for TCRbeta analysis as frozen whole blood, isolated PBMCs, or DNA extracted from either sample type. In the germline V gene, CDR1 corresponds to SGHAT and CDR2 to FQNNGV. The junction carries 19 bases between V and J, which are trimmed by 5 bases and 6 bases respectively. From cysteine to phenylalanine, the CDR3 is 16 amino acids long. Just the 48-base CDR3 DNA is kept, in frame starting at base 1. On this clone: Its target antigen remains unknown. The record has no base qualities; no much larger clone is one base away.

Sequencing used peripheral blood. The origin of this receptor is a man between 45 and 60 years old with acute or convalescent COVID-19. The rearranged chain carries TRBV11-2 and TRBJ1-4, and possibly TRBD1, on 5 matching bases. The CDR3 protein: CASSDGGSTGDEKLFF. The bases are TGTGCCAGCAGCGACGGGGGGTCCACTGGTGATGAAAAACTGTTTTTT.